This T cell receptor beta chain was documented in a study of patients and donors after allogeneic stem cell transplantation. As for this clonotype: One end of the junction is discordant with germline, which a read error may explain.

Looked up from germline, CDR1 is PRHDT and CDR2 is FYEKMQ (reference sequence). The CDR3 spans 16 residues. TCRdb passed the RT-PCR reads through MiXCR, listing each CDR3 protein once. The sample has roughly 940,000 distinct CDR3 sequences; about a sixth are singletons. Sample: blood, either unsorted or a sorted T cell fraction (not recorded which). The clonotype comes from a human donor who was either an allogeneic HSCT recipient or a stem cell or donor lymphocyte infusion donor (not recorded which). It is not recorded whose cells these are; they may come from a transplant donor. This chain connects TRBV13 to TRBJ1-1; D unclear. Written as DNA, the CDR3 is TGTGCCAGCAGATTAGACGGGGAACGGAGGAACACTGAAGCTTTCTTT. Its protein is CASRLDGERRNTEAFF.